What follows is one T cell receptor beta chain and its context. Its antigen is not known. This record belongs to a study of T cell repertoires in cytomegalovirus infection. At the level of the study: CMV infection and matching HLA type were both indicated by public TCR beta signatures. Overall study findings and caveats: The study identified carriers of CMV plus the relevant HLA from cumulative public TCR beta family frequency. HLA-C-restricted TCR beta clonotypes specific for CMV led the ex vivo response.

TCRdb reanalysed the reads using MiXCR and keeps one entry per CDR3 protein. The sample contains 350,000 to 550,000 distinct CDR3 sequences, roughly 30% of which appear only once. The CDR3 is 14 residues long. Per the germline V gene, CDR1 is SGHTA and CDR2 is FQGNSA. Trimming took 3 bases from V and 10 from J, leaving 13 bases between them. The origin of this receptor is a human donor in good health (CMV status not recorded). Some clones in this sample may be carry-over from other donors' samples. The chain links TRBV7-2 to TRBJ1-6; D gene ambiguous. Sequenced input: PBMCs. The CDR3 region is CASSFGQAGSPLHF. CDR3 in DNA: TGTGCCAGCAGCTTCGGGCAGGCTGGATCACCCCTCCACTTT. The complete variable domain, with remaining parts taken from reference TRBV7-2 and TRBJ1-6, reads GAGVSQSPSNKVTEKGKDVELRCDPISGHTALYWYRQSLGQGLEFLIYFQGNSAPDKSGLPSDRFSAERTGGSVSTLTIQRTQQEDSAVYLCASSFGQAGSPLHFGNGTRLTVT.